Listed below are T cell receptor beta chains from one sample, sequenced in a study of blood T cell repertoires in COVID-19. Generated by immunoSEQ multiplex PCR, the TCRdb table keeps only in-frame clones and is missing some. The data contain 200,000 to 300,000 clones, around 84% of them singletons. Input material: peripheral blood. These receptors came from a woman aged 60-75 years with COVID-19, enrolled during active disease. Both conserved end residues are trimmed from each CDR3. Each record gives: J gene, V gene, CDR3 protein.

TRBJ1-3	TRBV9	ASSDGQGFSGNTIY
TRBJ2-1	TRBV19	ASSIAASGRVYNEQF
TRBJ1-1	TRBV29-1	SVESTGRTEAF
TRBJ1-6	TRBV6-2/TRBV6-3	ASSYPGQGGSPLH
TRBJ2-7	TRBV5-5	ASSSGTGAYEQY
TRBJ2-6	TRBV19	ASSVQGTGANVLT
TRBJ2-7	TRBV20-1	SASSGTSSSHEQY
TRBJ1-6	TRBV2	ASSAMTGANSPLH
TRBJ1-1	TRBV19	ASRGDPPQNTEAF
TRBJ1-4	TRBV7-9	ASSQNYNEKLF